Many counts were recorded for the clone carrying this T cell receptor (beta chain). Antigen unknown. This sample is drawn from a study of T-cell reconstitution after alpha-beta-depleted transplantation in children. Notes on the study in general: Some patients' high day-60 TCRbeta diversity was attributed to recipient cells surviving conditioning.

Germline V lookup: CDR1 SGHRS, CDR2 YFSETQ. The CDR3 sequence is 14 residues long. The germline V and J ends were trimmed by 1 base and 1 base, with 5 bases remaining between them. The library targeted TCRbeta and was prepared with unique molecular identifiers. TCRdb redid the calling of the PCR reads with MiXCR, one entry per CDR3 protein. The sample holds 200,000 to 250,000 distinct CDR3 sequences, roughly a quarter seen once. Sequencing used PBMCs, mostly from graft donor cells, obtained 360 days after TCRalphabeta/CD19-depleted stem cell transplant. This TCR was recovered from a female patient aged 2-15 years who had a stem cell transplant for congenital amegakaryocytic thrombocytopenia, so the T cells may come from the graft donor. The V and J genes are TRBV5-1 and TRBJ2-2, with D uncertain. The CDR3 coding sequence is TGCGCCAGCAGCTTGAACGGGAACACCGGGGAGCTGTTTTTT. This codes for CASSLNGNTGELFF.